The 15 T cell receptor beta chains given below trace back to one sample, sequenced in a study of beta chain features in type 1 diabetes. General study points: TCRB CDR3s were moderately but significantly shorter in Type 1 diabetes patients in all four CD4+ subsets.

The antigens these receptors bind are not known. The investigators reverse transcribed all of the isolated RNA, so they sequenced expressed TCRB transcripts. Sequencing was performed with immunoSEQ multiplex PCR; in TCRdb, only in-frame clones are kept and a portion is missing. The sample records tens of thousands of clones, approximately 57% being singletons. Sequenced sample: stem cell memory CD4+ T cells from blood. The receptor set was obtained from a man aged 18 to 29 with type 1 diabetes.

The chain recombines TRBV6-1 with TRBJ1-2; 7 bases line up with TRBD1. The CDR3 is made up of 14 amino acids. The junction had 7 bases not matched to a gene; V was cut back by 5 bases and J by 4 bases. The V gene's germline CDR1 is MNHNS and CDR2 SASEGT. CDR3 in DNA: TGTGCCAGCAGTTTTTCCCGGGACAGCTATGGCTACACCTTC. Its protein product is CASSFSRDSYGYTF.

The DNA for the CDR3 is TGTGCCAGCTCCCTCGGTGGGGGGGATGAAGCTTTCTTT. This gives the protein CASSLGGGDEAFF. The rearrangement joins TRBV18 to TRBJ1-1; D is perhaps TRBD1 (5 bases). Trimming cost V 6 bases and J 7 bases, with 15 bases left between them. The CDR3 spans 13 residues. Germline assignment: CDR1 KGHSH and CDR2 LQKENI.

This clone was counted between two and nine times. The rearrangement uses TRBV23-1 and TRBJ1-1; 7 bases match TRBD1. TRBV23-1 carries the ORF label, with uncertain function. V was pared by 4 bases and J by 8 bases, with 7 bases of the junction left unmatched. The CDR3 covers 13 residues. CDR3 DNA sequence: TGCGCCAGCAGTCCCCGGGACAGCAAAGAAGCTTTCTTT. Translating gives CASSPRDSKEAFF.

This chain links TRBV9 with TRBJ1-2; 8 nucleotides line up with TRBD1. This CDR3 is built from 16 residues. Germline V gene lookup returns CDR1 SGDLS and CDR2 YYNGEE. The junction had 9 bases not matched to a gene; V was cut back by 2 bases and J by 3 bases. Here the CDR3 reads CASSVHRGNDDYGYTF. CDR3 nucleotide sequence: TGTGCCAGCAGCGTGCACAGGGGGAATGACGACTATGGCTACACCTTC.

The chain joins TRBV10-3 to TRBJ2-1; 14 bases agree with TRBD2. Trimming at V came to 8 bases and at J to 0 bases, leaving 15 bases not matched to a gene. The CDR3 spans 20 residues. From germline, CDR1 is ENHRY and CDR2 SYGVKD. CDR3 sequence: CAIGGRAGTSGSSSYNEQFF. The CDR3 nucleotides read TGTGCCATCGGGGGCAGGGCCGGGACTAGCGGGAGTAGCTCCTACAATGAGCAGTTCTTC.

The V gene is TRBV6-4, the J gene TRBJ2-3; TRBD1 agrees at 8 bases. Unmatched junction bases numbered 4, after V lost 3 bases and J lost 2 bases. The germline gives CDR1 MRHNA, CDR2 SNTAGT. The CDR3 spans 15 residues. The CDR3 spells CASSDRTGTTDTQYF. In DNA, the CDR3 is TGTGCCAGCAGTGATCGGACAGGGACCACAGATACGCAGTATTTT.

This chain uses TRBV28 with TRBJ2-1; 12 nucleotides agree with TRBD2. Per the germline V gene, CDR1 is MDHEN and CDR2 is SYDVKM. J gave up 4 bases and V 7 bases, and 14 bases lay outside the gene matches. The CDR3 loop spans 18 amino acids. The CDR3 bases are TGTGCCAGCACCCCTAGCGGGAGGGCCTCATCCCCTTACAATGAGCAGTTCTTC. This encodes CASTPSGRASSPYNEQFF.

The rearrangement uses TRBV7-2 and TRBJ2-7; TRBD2 agrees at 9 bases. The CDR3 length is 17 residues. Germline CDR1 SGHTA, CDR2 FQGNSA. Unmatched junction bases numbered 18, after V lost 6 bases and J lost 6 bases. The CDR3 loop is CASRSNSGGLTVGEQYF. The CDR3 DNA reads as TGTGCCAGCAGATCGAATAGCGGGGGCCTAACCGTCGGCGAGCAGTACTTC.

The rearrangement links TRBV7-9 to TRBJ2-1; a possible D gene is TRBD1 (6 bases). This CDR3 is 16 amino acids long. Trimming stripped 6 bases from V and 0 bases from J, with 15 bases between. The V gene's germline CDR1 is SEHNR and CDR2 FQNEAQ (reference sequence). The CDR3 region is CASSPPRGSSYNEQFF. CDR3 in DNA: TGTGCCAGCAGTCCACCTAGGGGGAGCTCCTACAATGAGCAGTTCTTC.

The genes are TRBV20-1 and TRBJ1-6, with no clear D. From germline, CDR1 is DFQATT and CDR2 SNEGSKA (reference sequence). Trimming pared 8 bases from V and 9 bases from J, leaving 11 bases between. CDR3 length: 11 amino acids. The CDR3 coding sequence is TGCAGTTACAAGGAGGGTTCACCCCTCCACTTT. Amino acids: CSYKEGSPLHF.

This rearrangement joins TRBV6-5 to TRBJ1-3, with a weak D call TRBD1 (5 bases). V lost 2 bases, J lost 4 bases, and 15 bases lay in between. The CDR3 is 16 amino acids. In germline, CDR1 is MNHEY, CDR2 SVGAGI. The CDR3 here is CASSYGSGSMGNTIYF. The DNA for the CDR3 is TGTGCCAGCAGTTACGGCTCAGGGTCTATGGGAAACACCATATATTTT.

The rearrangement joins TRBV6-1 to TRBJ2-1; 9 bases are a match to TRBD2. CDR3 length: 15 residues. Germline V gene data show CDR1 as MNHNS and CDR2 as SASEGT. Losses at the gene ends were 3 bases for V and 0 bases for J; bases not matched to a gene: 0. The CDR3 DNA reads TGTGCCAGCAGTGAGGGACTAGCCTCCTACAATGAGCAGTTCTTC. Amino acid sequence: CASSEGLASYNEQFF.

This clone has more than one count but fewer than ten. V usage is TRBV28 and J usage is TRBJ1-5; unclear D gene. The V end was cut by 2 bases, the J end by 2 bases, with 16 bases between. Germline values: CDR1 MDHEN, CDR2 SYDVKM. The CDR3 is 17 amino acids. CDR3 in DNA: TGTGCCAGCAGTTTAATATACGGTGGTGGTGGCAATCAGCCCCAGCATTTT. Residues: CASSLIYGGGGNQPQHF.

This rearrangement joins TRBV30 to TRBJ2-7; D may be TRBD1 (6 bases). The CDR3 contains 14 residues. Deletions cut 1 base from V and 3 bases from J, with 13 bases between. CDR1 and CDR2 (germline): GTSNPN, SVGIG (reference sequence). CDR3 DNA: TGTGCCTGGAGTGGGGCCGGGACACACTACGAGCAGTACTTC. The encoded protein is CAWSGAGTHYEQYF.

The genes are TRBV7-2 and TRBJ2-1, with TRBD2 as a possible D gene (5 bases). Looked up from germline, CDR1 is SGHTA and CDR2 is FQGNSA. The CDR3 covers 12 residues. Trimming stripped 4 bases from V and 12 bases from J, with 13 bases between. CDR3 bases: TGTGCCAGCAGCTCCGGGCGGGCCTGGCAGTTCTTC. Its translation is CASSSGRAWQFF.